Listed here are 18 T cell receptor beta chains from one sample, sequenced in a study of T-cell reconstitution after alpha-beta-depleted transplantation in children. It was with unique molecular identifiers that the TCRbeta library was prepared. TCRdb recomputed calls from the PCR reads with MiXCR, one row per CDR3 protein. The sample has some 550,000 distinct CDR3 sequences, around 20% seen once. This sample comprised PBMCs from the stem cell graft donor, obtained from the stem cell graft. The source is a human donor who donated a stem cell graft to a child with acute lymphoblastic leukemia.

The table lists this clonotype with a few counts. The chain couples TRBV7-6 to TRBJ2-7; D not resolved. Looked up from germline, CDR1 is SGHVS and CDR2 is FNYEAQ. The CDR3 consists of 17 residues. Deletions cut 0 bases from V and 0 bases from J, with 15 bases between. CDR3 protein: CASSLASGQEASYEQYF. CDR3 nucleotides: TGTGCCAGCAGCTTAGCTTCGGGTCAGGAAGCCTCCTACGAGCAGTACTTC.

This clonotype was detected only a few times. The rearrangement uses TRBV2 and TRBJ2-1; TRBD2 matches 8 bases. V trimming: 6 bases; J trimming: 5 bases; junction bases outside the gene matches: 9. CDR1 is SNHLY and CDR2 is FYNNEI in the germline V gene. CDR3 length equals 15 residues. CDR3 coding DNA: TGTGCCAGCAGCCGGCCGGGAGGGACTAACAATGAGCAGTTCTTC. Encoded protein: CASSRPGGTNNEQFF.

This sequence joins TRBV5-1 and TRBJ2-3; 8 bases align to TRBD2. Trimming took 4 bases from V and 6 from J; bases not matched to a gene: 10. The germline gives CDR1 SGHRS, CDR2 YFSETQ. The CDR3 runs 15 residues. The CDR3 loop is CASSRKGAGADTQYF. DNA for the CDR3: TGCGCCAGCAGCCGTAAGGGAGCGGGGGCCGATACGCAGTATTTT.

This sequence joins TRBV15 and TRBJ1-1; the D gene is possibly TRBD1 (6 bases). This CDR3 has 16 amino acids. Germline lookup yields CDR1 LNHNV and CDR2 YYDKDF (reference sequence). Trimming pared 3 bases from V and 3 bases from J, leaving 17 bases between. The DNA for the CDR3 is TGTGCCACCAGCAGTTCCCGCGGGGACATTGACACTGAAGCTTTCTTT. It is translated as CATSSSRGDIDTEAFF.

The genes are TRBV7-9 and TRBJ2-1; TRBD2 agrees at 9 bases. V lost 5 bases to trimming and J lost 6 bases; unmatched junction nucleotides: 11. Germline V lookup: CDR1 SEHNR, CDR2 FQNEAQ (reference sequence). CDR3 length equals 16 residues. CDR3 in DNA: TGTGCCAGCAGCCCCCCGGTAGCGGGAGAGATCAATGAGCAGTTCTTC. Protein sequence: CASSPPVAGEINEQFF.

This clonotype occurred a few times. This chain connects TRBV6-1 to TRBJ2-3; D gene unclear. CDR1 and CDR2 (germline): MNHNS, SASEGT. The CDR3 totals 15 residues. V lost 7 bases to trimming and J lost 4 bases, with 18 bases between them. Here the CDR3 DNA reads TGTGCCAGCATGGATGCCCATGCGTACCCAGATACGCAGTATTTT. This codes for CASMDAHAYPDTQYF.

A few counts support this clonotype. The J gene is TRBJ2-7, the V gene TRBV20-1; no reliable D call. The length of the CDR3 is 11 residues. Trimming left V 8 bases short and J 0 bases short, with 8 bases between. Germline V CDR1 and CDR2: DFQATT, SNEGSKA (reference sequence). The DNA of the CDR3 is TGCAGTACTCAGGACTCCTACGAGCAGTACTTC. This encodes CSTQDSYEQYF.

This rearrangement joins TRBV4-1 to TRBJ2-5; tentative D call: TRBD1 (5 bases). The CDR3 runs to 16 residues. Per germline, CDR1 MGHRA and CDR2 YSYEKL. The V and J ends lost 2 bases and 3 bases respectively, with 16 bases between them. The CDR3 protein is CASSQRGQGVEETQYF. The DNA for the CDR3 is TGCGCCAGCAGCCAAAGAGGTCAAGGGGTGGAAGAGACCCAGTACTTC.

This clonotype turned up a few times. The chain couples TRBV7-6 to TRBJ2-7; D remains unclear. Trimming removed 0 bases at V and 3 bases at J, with 9 bases between. The CDR3 length is 14 residues. CDR1 and CDR2 (germline): SGHVS, FNYEAQ. The CDR3 reads CASSLAPGDYEQYF. The CDR3, as DNA: TGTGCCAGCAGCTTAGCTCCTGGGGACTACGAGCAGTACTTC. Complete variable domain (other parts from reference TRBV7-6 and TRBJ2-7): GAGVSQSPRYKVTKRGQDVALRCDPISGHVSLYWYRQALGQGPEFLTYFNYEAQQDKSGLPNDRFSAERPEGSISTLTIQRTEQRDSAMYRCASSLAPGDYEQYFGPGTRLTVT.

The chain joins TRBV11-2 to TRBJ2-5; D is possibly TRBD1 or TRBD2 (6 bases each). The germline gives CDR1 SGHAT, CDR2 FQNNGV. V was cut by 2 bases and J by 5 bases, with 12 bases left in between. The CDR3 spans 14 residues. The DNA for the CDR3 is TGTGCCAGCAGCTTACTGGGGGGCTGGGAGACCCAGTACTTC. Translated: CASSLLGGWETQYF.

V is TRBV7-7 and J is TRBJ2-1; 8 nucleotides agree with TRBD2. Germline CDR1 and CDR2: SSHAT and FNYEAQ (reference sequence). The CDR3 sequence is 13 residues long. Germline trimming cut 2 bases from V and 8 bases from J; bases unmatched to any gene: 2. In nucleotides, the CDR3 is TGTGCCAGCAGCTTAATGCGGGGGGATGAGCAGTTCTTC. Its translation is CASSLMRGDEQFF.

Only a few counts were recorded for this clonotype. The rearrangement uses TRBV27 and TRBJ1-6; 8 bases agree with TRBD1. Germline V lookup: CDR1 MNHEY, CDR2 SMNVEV (reference sequence). V was pared by 5 bases and J by 9 bases, with 9 bases of the junction left unmatched. The CDR3 covers 15 residues. This chain's CDR3 is CASSGRTGQVSPLHF. The CDR3 DNA sequence: TGTGCCAGCAGTGGCCGGACAGGGCAAGTTTCACCCCTCCACTTT.

The rearrangement joins TRBV29-1 to TRBJ1-3; D is uncertain. Germline V lookup: CDR1 SQVTM, CDR2 ANQGSEA. The CDR3 is 12 residues long. Trimming took off 5 bases at V and 9 bases at J, with 14 bases between the two ends. The CDR3 DNA is TGCAGCGTTCTTGTGGGAGATGGCACCATATATTTT. Translated: CSVLVGDGTIYF.

This chain connects TRBV7-9 to TRBJ2-7; D is uncertain. From germline, CDR1 is SEHNR and CDR2 FQNEAQ (reference sequence). CDR3 length: 17 residues. V lost 5 bases, J lost 5 bases, and 25 bases lay in between. In nucleotides, the CDR3 is TGTGCCAGCAGCCCCCAAACCTCAATCAAGGTGGCTAACGAGCAGTACTTC. Protein product: CASSPQTSIKVANEQYF.

The CDR3 region has the DNA TGTGCCAGCAGCCACAGCCTCTCCTCCGGCTATGGGAAGCAGTACTTC. Amino acids: CASSHSLSSGYGKQYF. The V call is TRBV27, the J call TRBJ2-7; D gene uncertain. The CDR3 is made up of 16 amino acids. Germline-derived CDR1 and CDR2 are MNHEY and SMNVEV (reference sequence). Trimming removed 6 bases from V and 8 bases from J, with 26 bases in between.

The chain has TRBV3-1 and TRBJ2-7; 10 nucleotides align to TRBD2. Trimming cost V 1 base and J 3 bases; bases outside gene matches: 6. CDR3 length: 16 amino acids. Germline lookup yields CDR1 LGHDT and CDR2 YNNKEL (reference sequence). The CDR3 sequence is CASSQGTLAGDYEQYF. DNA for the CDR3: TGTGCCAGCAGCCAAGGAACGCTAGCGGGAGACTACGAGCAGTACTTC.

V and J are TRBV25-1 and TRBJ2-5, with D possibly being TRBD1 or TRBD2 (6 bases each). The CDR3 loop spans 14 amino acids. Germline V gene sequence: CDR1 MGHDK, CDR2 SYGVNS. V lost 2 bases to trimming and J lost 2 bases, with 9 bases between them. This CDR3 reads CASSEQGRQETQYF. CDR3 sequence (DNA): TGTGCCAGCAGTGAACAGGGGAGGCAAGAGACCCAGTACTTC.

This sequence joins TRBV7-9 and TRBJ2-5; 7 positions agree with TRBD2. CDR3 length: 14 amino acids. From germline, CDR1 is SEHNR and CDR2 FQNEAQ (reference sequence). With 5 bases clipped from V and 4 bases from J, the junction kept 7 bases outside the gene matches. The CDR3 bases are TGTGCCAGCAGCGGTCCGGGACTAATAGAGACCCAGTACTTC. Protein sequence: CASSGPGLIETQYF.